The 24 T cell receptor beta chains presented below share a single source sample, sequenced in a study of cytomegalovirus exposure and HLA in healthy donors. The PCR made use of 60 Vbeta and 13 Jbeta primers. TCRdb keeps only in-frame clones here, not all; method: immunoSEQ multiplex PCR. The table includes more than 110,000 clones, 75% to 80% detected once. The specimen was PBMCs. The receptors come from a man aged 18 to 29 in good health and CMV-seronegative.

J is TRBJ2-7 and V is TRBV27; possible D gene TRBD1, 6 bases. This CDR3 spans 16 amino acids. Germline V gene data show CDR1 as MNHEY and CDR2 as SMNVEV (reference sequence). The V end lost 3 bases, the J end lost 0 bases, and 15 bases lay between the germline ends. CDR3 DNA: TGTGCCAGCAGTTTCTCTGCACAGGGTTACTCCTACGAGCAGTACTTC. Translated, it gives CASSFSAQGYSYEQYF.

V is TRBV30 and J is TRBJ2-5; D gene uncertain. Trimming removed 2 bases from V and 5 bases from J, with 3 bases in between. CDR1 GTSNPN and CDR2 SVGIG come from the germline V gene (reference sequence). The CDR3 has 10 residues. The CDR3: CAWSRETQYF. CDR3 nucleotide sequence: TGTGCCTGGAGTCGGGAGACCCAGTACTTC.

This chain links TRBV7-2 with TRBJ2-5, with 8 bases fitting TRBD1. Trimming cost V 3 bases and J 2 bases; bases outside gene matches: 8. Germline V gives CDR1 SGHTA, CDR2 FQGNSA. The CDR3 runs to 16 residues. CDR3 amino acids: CASSFSTGAAQETQYF. The CDR3 DNA reads as TGTGCCAGCAGCTTCTCGACAGGGGCCGCTCAAGAGACCCAGTACTTC.

This clone was detected only a few times. The rearrangement joins TRBV27 to TRBJ2-2; D might be TRBD2 (5 bases). This CDR3 has 14 residues. Germline-derived CDR1 and CDR2 are MNHEY and SMNVEV (reference sequence). The V end lost 3 bases, the J end lost 4 bases, and 9 bases lay between the germline ends. The chain's CDR3 is CASSFGGGTGELFF. The CDR3 bases are TGTGCCAGCAGTTTCGGAGGAGGCACCGGGGAGCTGTTTTTT.

This clone has only one observation. The chain carries TRBV2 and TRBJ2-2, with D perhaps TRBD1 (6 bases). Germline lookup yields CDR1 SNHLY and CDR2 FYNNEI. The V gene lost 7 bases and the J gene lost 0 bases, with 12 bases spanning the gap. The CDR3 extends over 15 amino acids. CDR3 in amino acids: CASKLWTANTGELFF. The DNA of the CDR3 is TGTGCCAGCAAGCTATGGACAGCGAACACCGGGGAGCTGTTTTTT.

The chain recombines TRBV11-2 with TRBJ1-1; D perhaps matches TRBD1 (6 bases). The CDR3 has 18 amino acids. V was clipped by 6 bases and J by 0 bases, with 23 bases between them. Germline V lookup: CDR1 SGHAT, CDR2 FQNNGV. This CDR3 is CASSAETDLNRVNTEAFF. The CDR3, as DNA: TGTGCCAGCAGTGCCGAGACCGACCTGAACAGGGTGAACACTGAAGCTTTCTTT.

This rearrangement joins TRBV27 to TRBJ2-7, with TRBD1 matching over 7 bases. The CDR3 sequence is 12 residues long. Germline V gives CDR1 MNHEY, CDR2 SMNVEV (reference sequence). The J segment lost 7 bases and the V segment lost 5 bases, leaving 5 bases of the junction unmatched. CDR3 residues: CASSPGTAEQYF. DNA of the CDR3: TGTGCCAGCAGTCCTGGGACAGCAGAGCAGTACTTC.

The chain joins TRBV7-6 to TRBJ2-5; D might be TRBD1 (6 bases). The V end was cut by 8 bases, the J end by 4 bases, with 20 bases between. The CDR3 consists of 15 residues. The germline CDR1 and CDR2 sequences are SGHVS and FNYEAQ. The CDR3 nucleotides read TGTGCCAGCGTCCCCCACTCACAGGGTGGAGAGACCCAGTACTTC. Translating gives CASVPHSQGGETQYF.

The gene calls are TRBV7-9 and TRBJ1-5, with TRBD1 matching over 8 bases. In germline, CDR1 is SEHNR, CDR2 FQNEAQ (reference sequence). The CDR3 is made up of 15 amino acids. Unmatched junction bases numbered 3, after V lost 5 bases and J lost 0 bases. Here the CDR3 reads CASSQQGGSNQPQHF. The CDR3 DNA follows: TGTGCCAGCAGCCAACAGGGGGGTAGCAATCAGCCCCAGCATTTT.

The chain uses TRBV30 and TRBJ2-7; 7 bases map to TRBD1. The CDR3 totals 15 residues. Germline V gives CDR1 GTSNPN, CDR2 SVGIG (reference sequence). The V and J ends lost 3 bases and 3 bases, in that order; junction bases with no gene match: 11. CDR3 in DNA: TGTGCCTGGAGCCAACAGACAGGGCTGCTCTACGAGCAGTACTTC. Amino acid sequence: CAWSQQTGLLYEQYF.

The chain links TRBV10-2 to TRBJ2-6; D perhaps matches TRBD1 (6 bases). The CDR3 length is 16 residues. Germline-derived CDR1 and CDR2 are WSHSY and SAAADI. V was clipped by 6 bases and J by 4 bases, with 16 bases between them. CDR3: CASRDSQVGGANVLTF. As DNA, the CDR3 is TGCGCCAGCAGGGACAGCCAGGTGGGGGGGGCCAACGTCCTGACTTTC.

This chain uses TRBV6-1 with TRBJ2-5; D is ambiguous. In germline, CDR1 is MNHNS, CDR2 SASEGT. The V end lost 2 bases, the J end lost 5 bases, and 15 bases lay between the germline ends. This CDR3 comprises 15 residues. The CDR3 nucleotides read TGTGCCAGCAGTGAATGGGTCCATGCCGGGGAGACCCAGTACTTC. The encoded protein is CASSEWVHAGETQYF.

V gene TRBV18 combines with J gene TRBJ1-1; possible D gene TRBD1, 5 bases. The CDR3 runs 13 residues. V lost 4 bases and J lost 8, with 14 bases in between. CDR1 and CDR2 (germline): KGHSH, LQKENI. The CDR3 region is CASSQLGTTEAFF. As DNA, the CDR3 is TGTGCCAGCTCACAGTTAGGGACTACGGAAGCTTTCTTT.

The J gene is TRBJ2-3, the V gene TRBV6-1; a possible D gene is TRBD1 (5 bases). V dropped 8 bases and J dropped 0 bases, with 12 bases sitting between them. This CDR3 is built from 14 residues. Germline CDR1 and CDR2: MNHNS and SASEGT. CDR3 coding DNA: TGTGCCAGCGTCAGACAGTTTAGCACAGATACGCAGTATTTT. It codes for CASVRQFSTDTQYF.

This rearrangement joins TRBV6-6 to TRBJ2-7, with D tentatively TRBD2 (7 bases). This CDR3 has 13 residues. The germline V gene encodes CDR1 MNHNY and CDR2 SVGAGI (reference sequence). Trimming took 7 bases from V and 3 from J, leaving 13 bases between them. CDR3 protein: CASMRGGLYEQYF. The CDR3 DNA reads TGTGCCAGCATGAGGGGGGGACTCTACGAGCAGTACTTC.

V and J are TRBV5-1 and TRBJ2-7, with 10 bases lining up with TRBD1. V shed 3 bases, J shed 4 bases, and the junction held 7 bases outside the gene matches. CDR1 SGHRS and CDR2 YFSETQ come from the germline V gene. This CDR3 has 15 residues. CDR3 sequence reads: CASSSPGTGVYEQYF. CDR3 DNA: TGCGCCAGCAGCTCACCCGGGACAGGGGTTTACGAGCAGTACTTC.

The rearrangement joins TRBV5-5 to TRBJ1-4, with a weak D call TRBD1 (6 bases). This CDR3 has 13 amino acids. Trimming took off 3 bases at V and 8 bases at J, with 11 bases between the two ends. Germline V gene data show CDR1 as SGHKS and CDR2 as YYEKEE (reference sequence). CDR3 in DNA: TGTGCCAGCAGCTCACAGGGACGGGAAAAACTGTTTTTT. Its translation is CASSSQGREKLFF.

This clone appeared once. The chain couples TRBV27 to TRBJ2-2, with 9 positions matching TRBD2. The CDR3 is made up of 14 amino acids. V was pared by 2 bases and J by 5 bases, with 0 bases of the junction left unmatched. In germline, CDR1 is MNHEY, CDR2 SMNVEV (reference sequence). In nucleotides, the CDR3 is TGTGCCAGCAGTTTAAGCGGGGGGACCGGGGAGCTGTTTTTT. Protein product: CASSLSGGTGELFF.

The V call is TRBV7-2, the J call TRBJ1-1; TRBD1 agrees at 10 bases. Germline V gene lookup returns CDR1 SGHTA and CDR2 FQGNSA. There are 14 residues in the CDR3. The ends lost 11 bases at V and 4 bases at J; junction bases unmatched: 10. In DNA, the CDR3 is TGTGCCGAATCATGGGACAGGGGCGGCACTGAAGCTTTCTTT. Amino acid sequence: CAESWDRGGTEAFF.

This rearrangement joins TRBV2 to TRBJ1-5; tentative D call: TRBD1 (6 bases). Germline CDR1 is SNHLY and CDR2 is FYNNEI. The CDR3 consists of 14 residues. Trimming stripped 2 bases from V and 6 bases from J, with 11 bases between. The CDR3 bases are TGTGCCAGCAGTGAAAGGGGGGGGGTTCAGCCCCAGCATTTT. Translation gives CASSERGGVQPQHF. The full variable domain, completed using reference TRBV2 and TRBJ1-5, is EPEVTQTPSHQVTQMGQEVILRCVPISNHLYFYWYRQILGQKVEFLVSFYNNEISEKSEIFDDQFSVERPDGSNFTLKIRSTKLEDSAMYFCASSERGGVQPQHFGDGTRLSIL.

The chain is built from TRBV11-3 and TRBJ2-7; D not resolved. The CDR3 runs to 15 residues. Trimming stripped 4 bases from V and 0 bases from J, with 13 bases between. Germline-derived CDR1 and CDR2 are SGHNT and YENEEA. In DNA form, the CDR3 reads TGTGCCAGCAGCTCGCGACTTACAAGCTCCTACGAGCAGTACTTC. Encoded protein: CASSSRLTSSYEQYF. The complete variable domain, with remaining parts taken from reference TRBV11-3 and TRBJ2-7, reads EAGVVQSPRYKIIEKKQPVAFWCNPISGHNTLYWYLQNLGQGPELLIRYENEEAVDDSQLPKDRFSAERLKGVDSTLKIQPAELGDSAVYLCASSSRLTSSYEQYFGPGTRLTVT.

The CDR3 loop reads CASSFRDRLKEQFF. The CDR3 nucleotides read TGTGCCAGCAGCTTCCGGGATCGCCTAAAGGAGCAGTTCTTC. The chain uses TRBV7-9 and TRBJ2-1, with a possible D match to TRBD2 (5 bases). Looked up from germline, CDR1 is SEHNR and CDR2 is FQNEAQ (reference sequence). The germline V and J ends were trimmed by 3 bases and 10 bases, with 16 bases remaining between them. The CDR3 is 14 residues long.

The chain has TRBV4-1 and TRBJ2-7, with 7 bases matching TRBD2. From germline, CDR1 is MGHRA and CDR2 YSYEKL. J was trimmed by 0 bases and V by 3 bases; bases with no gene match: 8. CDR3 length equals 16 residues. CDR3 DNA sequence: TGCGCCAGCAGCCAGCTTGAGCGGGGACCCTCCTACGAGCAGTACTTC. It yields the protein CASSQLERGPSYEQYF.

This chain connects TRBV14 to TRBJ1-6; possibly TRBD1 for D (6 bases). This CDR3 is built from 13 residues. Germline-derived CDR1 and CDR2 are SGHDN and FVKESK. V lost 4 bases and J 9 bases, leaving 10 bases between the germline ends. CDR3 sequence: CASSLGTRSPLHF. The CDR3 DNA follows: TGTGCCAGCAGCCTTGGGACACGTTCACCCCTCCACTTT.